This is a list of T cell receptor beta chains from one sample in a study of blood T cell repertoires in COVID-19. Sequenced by immunoSEQ multiplex PCR; TCRdb stores in-frame clones only, minus some. Found here are about 150,000 clones, around four fifths of them singletons; the top ten hold approximately 8.2%. The specimen sequenced was peripheral blood. The receptor source for this set is a woman at least 80 years old with COVID-19, enrolled during active disease. CDR3s include the opening cysteine and the closing phenylalanine or tryptophan. The order of the fields is V gene, D gene, J gene, CDR3 protein. A D gene is named only where the DNA matches it firmly.

TRBV5-1	TRBD1	TRBJ1-4	CASSKDREGEKLFF
TRBV27	-	TRBJ1-5	CASSPRDGNQPQHF
TRBV15	-	TRBJ1-2	CATSVQGDYGYTF
TRBV15	TRBD2	TRBJ2-5	CATSRDGGGQETQYF
TRBV12-3/TRBV12-4	-	TRBJ2-7	CASSLGQIYEQYF
TRBV11-3	TRBD2	TRBJ2-3	CASSFGGGAGTDTQYF
TRBV7-8	TRBD2	TRBJ2-1	CASSFRSGGTYNEQFF
TRBV2	TRBD1	TRBJ1-6	CASSPDTGASYSPLHF
TRBV5-1	-	TRBJ1-2	CASSLGTFEGGYTF
TRBV28	-	TRBJ2-7	CASSRTVTSYEQYF
TRBV18	TRBD1	TRBJ1-2	CASSPGTGMYGYTF
TRBV7-6	-	TRBJ1-4	CASSPGRREEKLFF
TRBV5-1	TRBD1	TRBJ2-1	CASSLGDSYNEQFF
TRBV20-1	-	TRBJ1-1	CSASTVWEAFF
TRBV2	TRBD1	TRBJ1-3	CASRPGQGAPGNTIYF
TRBV7-9	-	TRBJ1-1	CASSVQGLGNTEAFF
TRBV19	-	TRBJ1-2	CASKGFGYTF
TRBV28	-	TRBJ2-6	CASSLSGANVLTF
TRBV5-1	TRBD1	TRBJ1-5	CASSWGQGVNQPQHF
TRBV6-6	-	TRBJ2-2	CATKTSSVGELFF
TRBV10-3	-	TRBJ1-2	CAISESRGAPSGYTF
TRBV2	-	TRBJ2-5	CASSDGFTQETQYF
TRBV6-5	-	TRBJ1-4	CASSYSLGAYEKLFF
TRBV6-5	-	TRBJ1-2	CASFLGGYGYTF
TRBV5-1	-	TRBJ2-2	CASSLFREAGELFF
TRBV12-3/TRBV12-4	-	TRBJ1-2	CASSSSTVHGYTF
TRBV9	TRBD1	TRBJ2-7	CASSGRTGDEQYF
TRBV6-5	-	TRBJ1-5	CASRTDGNQPQHF
TRBV18	-	TRBJ1-4	CASSPREATNEKLFF
TRBV19	-	TRBJ1-5	CASGPVGGGQVPQHF
TRBV9	-	TRBJ1-5	CASSVGEGAAQPQHF
TRBV6-1	-	TRBJ1-5	CASSYRSNQPQHF
TRBV5-1	TRBD1	TRBJ2-2	CASSLQGTGELFF
TRBV4-1	TRBD1	TRBJ2-7	CASSPGQSSSYEQYF
TRBV7-8	TRBD1	TRBJ1-2	CASSLGTGRRDGYTF
TRBV4-1	-	TRBJ1-3	CASSQASTDSGNTIYF
TRBV6-5	-	TRBJ2-1	CASRISVGGYNEQFF
TRBV7-3	TRBD1	TRBJ1-2	CASSLGTGGLYGYTF
TRBV6-5	-	TRBJ1-2	CASSYSSSAPTYGYTF
TRBV5-5	TRBD1	TRBJ1-4	CASSFQGASEKLFF
TRBV9	-	TRBJ1-1	CASSALETNTEAFF
TRBV25-1	TRBD1	TRBJ1-4	CASSYRTGEKLFF
TRBV6-6	-	TRBJ2-2	CASSPRGEWTGELFF
TRBV3-1/TRBV3-2	-	TRBJ1-1	CASSQDGGRAFF
TRBV5-1	TRBD1	TRBJ2-7	CASSSLTGAREQYF
TRBV7-8	TRBD2	TRBJ2-5	CASSLSGRETQYF